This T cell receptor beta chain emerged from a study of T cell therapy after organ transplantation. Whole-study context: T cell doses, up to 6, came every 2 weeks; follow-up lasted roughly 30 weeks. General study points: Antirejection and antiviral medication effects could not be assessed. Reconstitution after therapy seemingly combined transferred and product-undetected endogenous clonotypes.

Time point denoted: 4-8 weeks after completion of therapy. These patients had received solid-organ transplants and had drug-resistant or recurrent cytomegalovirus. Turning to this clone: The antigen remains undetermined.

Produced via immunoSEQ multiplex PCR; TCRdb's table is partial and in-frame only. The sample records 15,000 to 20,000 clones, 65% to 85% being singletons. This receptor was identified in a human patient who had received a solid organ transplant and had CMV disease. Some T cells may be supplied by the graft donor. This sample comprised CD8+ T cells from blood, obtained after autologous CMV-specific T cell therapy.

This CDR3 reads CASSLGTGFYNEQFF. The CDR3 DNA reads as TGTGCCAGCAGCTTAGGGACAGGTTTCTACAATGAGCAGTTCTTC. The chain links TRBV7-9 to TRBJ2-1; 7 bases are a match to TRBD1. The CDR3 is 15 amino acids. The germline V gene encodes CDR1 SEHNR and CDR2 FQNEAQ (reference sequence). V lost 1 base to trimming and J lost 3 bases; unmatched junction nucleotides: 3.